This is a list of T cell receptor beta chains from one sample in a study of beta chain features in type 1 diabetes. Using immunoSEQ multiplex PCR, the repertoire was profiled, and TCRdb retains in-frame clones only, with some absent. The data contain roughly 450,000 clones, about 14% of them singletons. The sequencing input was naive CD4+ T cells from blood. The receptors shown here come from a man younger than 45 in good health. Each CDR3 is given with its conserved first and last residue. A D gene is named only where the DNA matches it firmly. Clone size appears in some rows only: once, few, many, or a class for an expanded clone.

D	J	V	size	CDR3	DNA
TRBD1	TRBJ2-3	TRBV10-3	.	CAISTYPGTGGSDTQYF	TGTGCCATCTCCACCTACCCCGGGACAGGGGGCTCGGATACGCAGTATTTT
TRBD1	TRBJ2-2	TRBV25-1	.	CASRRQGWTGELFF	TGTGCCAGCAGAAGACAGGGTTGGACCGGGGAGCTGTTTTTT
.	TRBJ2-2	TRBV7-2	.	CASSPHKGWSGELFF	TGTGCCAGCAGCCCCCACAAGGGGTGGTCTGGGGAGCTGTTTTTT
.	TRBJ2-3	TRBV7-2	few	CASSPGLPSTDTQYF	TGTGCCAGCAGCCCAGGCCTCCCTAGCACAGATACGCAGTATTTT
.	TRBJ2-3	TRBV30	.	CAWSVRAPDTQYF	TGTGCCTGGAGTGTAAGGGCTCCAGATACGCAGTATTTT
.	TRBJ2-2	TRBV4-3	.	CASSAQGVYTGELFF	TGCGCCAGCAGCGCTCAGGGTGTCTACACCGGGGAGCTGTTTTTT
.	TRBJ2-1	TRBV15	.	CATSKRLVNEQFF	TGTGCCACCAGTAAACGACTAGTGAATGAGCAGTTCTTC
.	TRBJ2-5	TRBV15	.	CATSIGSKETQYF	TGTGCCACCAGCATCGGAAGTAAAGAGACCCAGTACTTC
.	TRBJ2-5	TRBV29-1	.	CSVDKFRGEGETQYF	TGCAGCGTTGACAAATTTAGGGGGGAAGGAGAGACCCAGTACTTC
.	TRBJ2-1	TRBV7-2	.	CASKPTRGHVSNEQFF	TGTGCCAGCAAACCTACCAGAGGGCACGTCAGCAATGAGCAGTTCTTC
.	TRBJ2-5	TRBV4-1	.	CASSKGGAAGYQETQYF	TGCGCCAGCAGCAAAGGGGGGGCAGCGGGGTACCAAGAGACCCAGTACTTC
TRBD1	TRBJ2-7	TRBV7-2	few	CASSTSGTVYEQYF	TGTGCCAGCAGCACCTCCGGGACAGTCTACGAGCAGTACTTC
.	TRBJ1-6	TRBV4-3	few	CASSQELKGRSPLHF	TGCGCCAGCAGCCAAGAGCTGAAAGGTCGTTCACCCCTCCACTTT
TRBD1	TRBJ2-1	TRBV29-1	.	CSVEDRDRVHNEQFF	TGCAGCGTTGAAGACCGGGACAGGGTTCACAATGAGCAGTTCTTC
.	TRBJ2-1	TRBV30	.	CAWRTLWGANEQFF	TGTGCCTGGAGGACGTTATGGGGGGCGAATGAGCAGTTCTTC
.	TRBJ2-7	TRBV10-3	few	CAISPDPNAPDEQYF	TGTGCCATCAGCCCTGACCCCAACGCCCCCGACGAGCAGTACTTC
TRBD2	TRBJ2-2	TRBV9	.	CASSYTGTSWPGELFF	TGTGCCAGCAGCTATACCGGGACTAGCTGGCCCGGGGAGCTGTTTTTT
.	TRBJ2-2	TRBV2	few	CASRGLFTGELFF	TGTGCCAGCAGGGGACTTTTCACCGGGGAGCTGTTTTTT
TRBD1	TRBJ1-4	TRBV7-2	.	CASSPTTGIHNEKLFF	TGTGCCAGCAGCCCGACGACAGGGATCCATAATGAAAAACTGTTTTTT
.	TRBJ1-1	TRBV6-6	few	CASGPRGLTEAFF	TGTGCCAGCGGCCCGAGAGGATTAACTGAAGCTTTCTTT
.	TRBJ1-2	TRBV5-4	few	CASSFDRNYGYTF	TGTGCCAGCAGCTTTGACAGGAACTATGGCTACACCTTC
.	TRBJ2-2	TRBV29-1	many	CSVGASPNTGELFF	TGCAGCGTTGGGGCCTCCCCCAACACCGGGGAGCTGTTTTTT
.	TRBJ2-7	TRBV10-3	.	CAIRFADDGSYEQYF	TGTGCCATCAGGTTCGCCGATGACGGGTCGTACGAGCAGTACTTC
.	TRBJ2-2	TRBV7-9	.	CASSSALSFSGELFF	TGTGCCAGCAGCTCCGCTTTGTCTTTCTCCGGGGAGCTGTTTTTT